The sequence of this T cell receptor (beta chain) was determined in a study of T cell changes during pregnancy in multiple sclerosis. Clones were sequenced by immunoSEQ multiplex PCR, and TCRdb holds only the in-frame ones, with some missing. The table lists 90,000 to 120,000 clones, roughly nine tenths of them singletons, with less than 4.5% in the top ten. V was clipped by 4 bases and J by 2 bases; unmatched bases: 6. Germline CDR1 reads SGHRS; CDR2 reads YFSETQ. This CDR3 has 14 amino acids. This receptor was taken from a female donor with multiple sclerosis, enrolled in a pregnancy study. The chain employs TRBV5-1 and TRBJ2-7, with 7 bases aligning to TRBD1. Material: peripheral blood, obtained after pregnancy. The DNA for the CDR3 is TGCGCCAGCAGCAAAACAGGGGACCCCTACGAGCAGTACTTC. It yields the protein CASSKTGDPYEQYF.